This passage covers 30 T cell receptor beta chains from one sample sequenced in a study of T cell changes during pregnancy in multiple sclerosis. Data came from immunoSEQ multiplex PCR; TCRdb stores just in-frame clones and leaves some out. The repertoire consists of around 50,000 clones, with 80% to 95% occurring once and the leading ten covering approximately 1%. The sequenced sample was peripheral blood, obtained after pregnancy. All receptors derive from a female donor in good health, enrolled as a control in a pregnancy study.

This sequence joins TRBV7-2 and TRBJ2-7; TRBD1 matches 8 bases. The V gene's germline CDR1 is SGHTA and CDR2 FQGNSA. The CDR3 covers 16 residues. The V segment lost 1 base and the J segment 4 bases; nucleotides outside the gene matches: 9. The CDR3 nucleotides read TGTGCCAGCAGCTTAGACCTGGGACAGGCTCAATACGAGCAGTACTTC. Residues: CASSLDLGQAQYEQYF.

The V call is TRBV28, the J call TRBJ2-7; 13 bases align to TRBD2. There are 15 residues in the CDR3. Trimming took 6 bases from V and 3 from J; bases not matched to a gene: 5. CDR1 and CDR2 (germline): MDHEN, SYDVKM. This CDR3 reads CASRAGLAGLYEQYF. The CDR3 coding sequence is TGTGCCAGCAGAGCGGGACTAGCGGGACTCTACGAGCAGTACTTC.

The rearrangement links TRBV28 to TRBJ1-5; D gene ambiguous. Trimming stripped 6 bases from V and 7 bases from J, with 16 bases between. Germline V gene lookup returns CDR1 MDHEN and CDR2 SYDVKM. The CDR3 runs 14 residues. The CDR3 DNA is TGTGCCAGCAGCCTGTCCCCGGTCCAACAGCCCCAGCATTTT. Translation: CASSLSPVQQPQHF.

CDR3 DNA sequence: TGTGCCAGTAGTATAGACGCGGGTCAGTACTTC. It codes for CASSIDAGQYF. This chain links TRBV19 with TRBJ2-4, with D possibly being TRBD2 (5 bases). The germline V gene encodes CDR1 LNHDA and CDR2 SQIVND (reference sequence). The CDR3 is 11 residues long. The V end was cut by 0 bases, the J end by 12 bases, with 6 bases between. The full variable domain, completed using reference TRBV19 and TRBJ2-4, is DGGITQSPKYLFRKEGQNVTLSCEQNLNHDAMYWYRQDPGQGLRLIYYSQIVNDFQKGDIAEGYSVSREKKESFPLTVTSAQKNPTAFYLCASSIDAGQYFGAGTRLSVL.

The J gene is TRBJ2-5, the V gene TRBV5-1; 8 nucleotides match TRBD2. Losses at the gene ends were 4 bases for V and 5 bases for J; bases not matched to a gene: 10. The CDR3 has 15 residues. The germline V gene encodes CDR1 SGHRS and CDR2 YFSETQ. CDR3 bases: TGCGCCAGCAGCGCCAGACTAGCGTTTTCTGAGACCCAGTACTTC. Its translation is CASSARLAFSETQYF.

The V call is TRBV11-2, the J call TRBJ1-1; TRBD1 agrees at 9 bases. The CDR3 has 15 residues. Germline CDR1 is SGHAT and CDR2 is FQNNGV. V shed 4 bases and J 5 bases; nucleotides not matched to a gene: 8. The CDR3 bases are TGTGCCAGCAGCTCTACAGGGGGCGCTGGGACTGAAGCTTTCTTT. Translating it yields CASSSTGGAGTEAFF.

The chain couples TRBV10-3 to TRBJ1-2; 7 nucleotides line up with TRBD1. Germline V lookup: CDR1 ENHRY, CDR2 SYGVKD. CDR3 length: 14 residues. J gave up 1 base and V 2 bases, and 1 base lay outside the gene matches. The CDR3 spells CAISETGVNYGYTF. Written as DNA, the CDR3 is TGTGCCATCAGTGAGACAGGGGTTAACTATGGCTACACCTTC.

The chain uses TRBV6-5 and TRBJ2-4; D not certain. This CDR3 is built from 13 residues. Trimming took off 2 bases at V and 5 bases at J, with 7 bases between the two ends. Germline V gene sequence: CDR1 MNHEY, CDR2 SVGAGI. CDR3: CASSYGQENIQYF. DNA for the CDR3: TGTGCCAGCAGTTACGGGCAGGAAAACATTCAGTACTTC.

The chain recombines TRBV19 with TRBJ2-7; a weak D match, TRBD1 (8 bases). The length of the CDR3 is 15 residues. CDR1 is LNHDA and CDR2 is SQIVND in the germline V gene (reference sequence). Trimming pared 5 bases from V and 3 bases from J, leaving 17 bases between. The CDR3: CASSRSTGEGYEQYF. The CDR3 region has the DNA TGTGCCAGTAGTCGCTCGACAGGGGAGGGCTACGAGCAGTACTTC.

The chain couples TRBV6-6 to TRBJ2-2, with D possibly TRBD2 on 5 matching bases. Germline V lookup: CDR1 MNHNY, CDR2 SVGAGI (reference sequence). The ends were cut back, 5 bases at V and 11 bases at J, with 15 bases in the middle. CDR3 length: 13 residues. CDR3 nucleotides: TGTGCCAGCAGTAGAGGGAACGAGCCCGAGCTGTTTTTT. Its protein product is CASSRGNEPELFF.

The gene calls are TRBV5-1 and TRBJ2-7, with 11 bases lining up with TRBD1. Germline V gene lookup returns CDR1 SGHRS and CDR2 YFSETQ. This CDR3 region has 15 residues. Losses at the gene ends were 4 bases for V and 7 bases for J; bases not matched to a gene: 10. The CDR3 DNA sequence: TGCGCCAGCAGCGAAACCGGGACAGGGGGAAGAGAGCAGTACTTC. It is translated as CASSETGTGGREQYF.

This clone was seen a few times. V gene TRBV5-1 combines with J gene TRBJ2-1; 11 nucleotides agree with TRBD1. This CDR3 spans 14 amino acids. Trimming at V came to 5 bases and at J to 7 bases, leaving 5 bases not matched to a gene. CDR1 and CDR2 from the germline V gene are SGHRS and YFSETQ. The CDR3 region is CASSPGQGGNEQFF. In DNA form, the CDR3 reads TGCGCCAGCAGTCCGGGACAGGGGGGGAATGAGCAGTTCTTC.

The chain combines TRBV2 with TRBJ2-1; 12 bases are a match to TRBD1. Per germline, CDR1 SNHLY and CDR2 FYNNEI. CDR3 length: 14 amino acids. J lost 7 bases, V lost 6 bases, and 4 bases had no gene match. CDR3 coding DNA: TGTGCCAGCAGGGGACAGGGGGCGAGGAATGAGCAGTTCTTC. Residues: CASRGQGARNEQFF.

The rearrangement joins TRBV7-2 to TRBJ2-3, with a tentative D call TRBD2 (6 bases). The V and J ends lost 2 bases and 4 bases respectively, with 13 bases between them. CDR3 size: 15 residues. CDR1 is SGHTA and CDR2 is FQGNSA in the germline V gene. The CDR3 DNA reads TGTGCCAGCAGCTTATCCCTGGGGGGAGCAGATACGCAGTATTTT. Its protein is CASSLSLGGADTQYF.

This chain connects TRBV9 to TRBJ1-4; D not resolved. The CDR3 covers 14 residues. Trimming took 0 bases from V and 4 from J, leaving 7 bases between them. Germline V gives CDR1 SGDLS, CDR2 YYNGEE. In DNA form, the CDR3 reads TGTGCCAGCAGCGTAGGATCGGGTAATGAAAAACTGTTTTTT. Translating it yields CASSVGSGNEKLFF.

V is TRBV6-6 and J is TRBJ2-7; D is ambiguous. Germline CDR1 MNHNY, CDR2 SVGAGI (reference sequence). V was clipped by 3 bases and J by 0 bases, with 9 bases between them. This CDR3 is built from 14 residues. CDR3 sequence (DNA): TGTGCCAGCAGTTATGAGTACTCCTCCTACGAGCAGTACTTC. It specifies CASSYEYSSYEQYF.

V is TRBV28 and J is TRBJ2-2, with TRBD2 matching over 11 bases. The CDR3 runs 15 residues. V trimming: 2 bases; J trimming: 4 bases; junction bases outside the gene matches: 0. The germline V gene encodes CDR1 MDHEN and CDR2 SYDVKM. The CDR3 nucleotides are TGTGCCAGCAGTTTAGGGACTAGCGGCACCGGGGAGCTGTTTTTT. Encoded protein: CASSLGTSGTGELFF.

The chain joins TRBV19 to TRBJ1-1; tentative D call: TRBD1 (5 bases). V shed 9 bases and J shed 5 bases, with 13 bases lying between them. This CDR3 has 12 residues. Germline values: CDR1 LNHDA, CDR2 SQIVND (reference sequence). CDR3 region: CASMIRGTEAFF. The CDR3 DNA reads TGTGCCAGCATGATTAGGGGTACTGAAGCTTTCTTT.

The chain recombines TRBV6-1 with TRBJ2-7; 12 bases agree with TRBD2. The ends lost 4 bases at V and 0 bases at J; junction bases unmatched: 1. CDR1 is MNHNS and CDR2 is SASEGT in the germline V gene. The CDR3 consists of 15 residues. The CDR3 loop is CASSVTSGSSYEQYF. Here the CDR3 DNA reads TGTGCCAGCAGTGTGACTAGCGGGAGCTCCTACGAGCAGTACTTC.

The rearrangement links TRBV25-1 to TRBJ1-4, with a weak D call TRBD1 (6 bases). V lost 6 bases and J lost 10, with 18 bases in between. Per the germline V gene, CDR1 is MGHDK and CDR2 is SYGVNS. The CDR3 extends over 14 amino acids. The CDR3 coding sequence is TGTGCCAGCAGGAATTCTGGGGAGGGGGGAAAACTGTTTTTT. As protein: CASRNSGEGGKLFF.

The rearrangement uses TRBV11-2 and TRBJ1-1, with D possibly being TRBD1 (5 bases). This CDR3 region has 12 residues. The V gene's germline CDR1 is SGHAT and CDR2 FQNNGV. The V end was cut by 4 bases, the J end by 11 bases, with 14 bases between. The CDR3 loop reads CASSSWGGFAFF. The CDR3 coding sequence is TGTGCCAGCAGCTCCTGGGGGGGTTTTGCTTTCTTT.

The V call is TRBV15, the J call TRBJ1-5, with D maybe TRBD1 (5 bases). Germline lookup yields CDR1 LNHNV and CDR2 YYDKDF (reference sequence). The germline V and J ends were trimmed by 0 bases and 2 bases, with 5 bases remaining between them. This CDR3 has 14 amino acids. CDR3: CATSRETGNQPQHF. CDR3 nucleotides: TGTGCCACCAGCAGAGAGACAGGCAATCAGCCCCAGCATTTT.

CDR3 in amino acids: CASSPPPGTRVEAFF. CDR3 DNA: TGTGCCAGCTCACCACCACCCGGGACAAGGGTGGAAGCTTTCTTT. This rearrangement joins TRBV18 to TRBJ1-1; D may be TRBD1 (6 bases). This CDR3 is 15 amino acids long. The V end was cut by 0 bases, the J end by 8 bases, with 16 bases between. Germline assignment: CDR1 KGHSH and CDR2 LQKENI.

This chain links TRBV4-3 with TRBJ1-1; D may be TRBD1 (6 bases). The CDR3 extends over 15 amino acids. With 1 base removed from V and 6 bases from J, the gap between germline ends came to 15 bases. In germline, CDR1 is LGHNA, CDR2 YSLEER. The CDR3 is CASSQGHGRGAEAFF. In nucleotides, the CDR3 is TGCGCCAGCAGCCAAGGACATGGCAGGGGCGCTGAAGCTTTCTTT.

This chain joins TRBV7-2 and TRBJ2-3; 7 bases are a match to TRBD1. CDR1 and CDR2 (germline): SGHTA, FQGNSA. The CDR3 is made up of 15 amino acids. Trimming took 4 bases from V and 3 from J; bases not matched to a gene: 7. As DNA, the CDR3 is TGTGCCAGCAGCTCTAAAGGACAGGTGACAGATACGCAGTATTTT. Its translation is CASSSKGQVTDTQYF.

A few counts support this clone. This chain uses TRBV4-1 with TRBJ1-2; D possibly corresponds to TRBD1 (5 bases). With 0 bases removed from V and 6 bases from J, the gap between germline ends came to 8 bases. This CDR3 has 13 amino acids. Germline V gene sequence: CDR1 MGHRA, CDR2 YSYEKL. Written as DNA, the CDR3 is TGCGCCAGCAGCCAAGATCCAGGGAATGGCTACACCTTC. Translation gives CASSQDPGNGYTF.

V is TRBV28 and J is TRBJ2-2; D remains ambiguous. Trimming took 6 bases from V and 4 from J, leaving 9 bases between them. The CDR3 contains 13 residues. The germline V gene has CDR1 MDHEN and CDR2 SYDVKM. DNA for the CDR3: TGTGCCAGCAGACGAGGTAGCACCGGGGAGCTGTTTTTT. Translation gives CASRRGSTGELFF.

The CDR3 bases are TGTGCCAGTAGTGCCTCCCGGGACAGGGGGCAGGACACTGAAGCTTTCTTT. Translating gives CASSASRDRGQDTEAFF. The rearrangement uses TRBV19 and TRBJ1-1; 12 nucleotides line up with TRBD1. Germline-derived CDR1 and CDR2 are LNHDA and SQIVND (reference sequence). The CDR3 is made up of 17 amino acids. The V gene end was trimmed by 5 bases and the J gene end by 3 bases; junction bases not matched to a gene: 10.

V usage is TRBV28 and J usage is TRBJ1-2; TRBD1 matches at 8 bases. This CDR3 spans 14 amino acids. The junction had 7 bases not matched to a gene; V was cut back by 4 bases and J by 6 bases. The V gene's germline CDR1 is MDHEN and CDR2 SYDVKM. CDR3 region: CASSSQGATDGYTF. CDR3 DNA sequence: TGTGCCAGCAGTTCGCAGGGGGCGACGGATGGCTACACCTTC.

The chain has TRBV20-1 and TRBJ2-7; D is ambiguous. The germline CDR1 and CDR2 sequences are DFQATT and SNEGSKA (reference sequence). The V and J ends lost 5 bases and 0 bases respectively, with 5 bases between them. This CDR3 spans 11 amino acids. CDR3 protein: CSAVSSYEQYF. CDR3 coding DNA: TGCAGTGCTGTCAGCTCCTACGAGCAGTACTTC.